This passage covers 22 T cell receptor beta chains from one sample sequenced in a study of T cells in Graves' hyperthyroidism and ophthalmopathy. RNA transcripts yielded amplified TCR beta CDR3 regions. The TCR CDR3 first-round RT-PCR relied on the HTBI primer set. MiXCR, applied by TCRdb to the multiplex PCR reads, yields one record per CDR3 protein. The table records 600,000 or so distinct CDR3 sequences, around 45% of them present only once. Sequencing was carried out using peripheral blood or thyroid tissue (not recorded which). These receptors originate from a woman aged 18-29 years with Graves' hyperthyroidism.

This clonotype has only a few counts. This chain uses TRBV11-2 with TRBJ2-7, with 8 bases identical to TRBD2. The V gene's germline CDR1 is SGHAT and CDR2 FQNNGV. CDR3 length: 16 amino acids. The ends lost 1 base at V and 1 base at J; junction bases unmatched: 6. The DNA of the CDR3 is TGTGCCAGCAGCTTAGTAGTCGGGAGGGCTTCCTACGAGCAGTACTTC. Protein sequence: CASSLVVGRASYEQYF.

V is TRBV5-4 and J is TRBJ1-2, with unresolved D. V lost 0 bases and J lost 3, with 6 bases in between. This CDR3 has 13 residues. Germline CDR1 reads SGHNT; CDR2 reads YYREEE (reference sequence). For the CDR3, the DNA is TGTGCCAGCAGCTTGGACGTCGACTATGGCTACACCTTC. Protein sequence: CASSLDVDYGYTF.

With regard to this clonotype: One junction end does not reproduce the germline sequence, and a read error may be involved. V usage is TRBV24-1 and J usage is TRBJ1-2, with TRBD1 identical over 12 bases. The CDR3 contains 17 residues. Germline CDR1 is KGHDR and CDR2 is SFDVKD. This CDR3 reads CATSNLGTGGKDDGYTF. In nucleotides, the CDR3 is TGTGCCACCAGTAATTTAGGGACAGGGGGCAAAGACGATGGCTACACCTTC.

This sequence joins TRBV7-8 and TRBJ2-7, with 13 nucleotides matching TRBD2. There are 17 residues in the CDR3. J gave up 2 bases and V 6 bases, and 10 bases lay outside the gene matches. CDR1 SGHVS and CDR2 FQNEAQ come from the germline V gene. DNA of the CDR3: TGTGCCAGCAGTCTCCGACTAGCGGGAGGCGCCGCCTACGAGCAGTACTTC. Protein product: CASSLRLAGGAAYEQYF.

The rearrangement joins TRBV12-3 or TRBV12-4 to TRBJ2-7; the D is unclear. Trimming took 6 bases from V and 0 from J, leaving 15 bases between them. The CDR3 consists of 15 residues. CDR3 residues: CASSYRLIRSYEQYF. CDR3 sequence (DNA): TGTGCCAGCAGCTATAGACTGATCCGCTCCTACGAGCAGTACTTC.

The chain is built from TRBV19 and TRBJ1-4; D uncertain. Germline V gene lookup returns CDR1 LNHDA and CDR2 SQIVND (reference sequence). This CDR3 contains 13 residues. Trimming took off 9 bases at V and 4 bases at J, with 12 bases between the two ends. In DNA, the CDR3 is TGTGCCAGCAGCGGGGAAAATAATGAAAAACTGTTTTTT. Amino acid sequence: CASSGENNEKLFF.

J is TRBJ1-2 and V is TRBV12-3 or TRBV12-4; 11 bases are shared with TRBD1. Trimming removed 3 bases from V and 5 bases from J; junction bases left unmatched: 2. The CDR3 runs 14 residues. Here the CDR3 DNA reads TGTGCCAGCAGTTTCGGGACAGGGGGGTATGGCTACACCTTC. Its translation: CASSFGTGGYGYTF.

The V gene is TRBV24-1, the J gene TRBJ1-3; TRBD2 is a possible D gene (5 bases). The J call could be wrong; TRBJ2-3 is a better fit for the DNA end. The CDR3 loop spans 14 amino acids. Germline CDR1 KGHDR, CDR2 SFDVKD. The CDR3 sequence is CATSDDGNTDTQYF. The CDR3, as DNA: TGTGCCACCAGTGATGACGGGAACACAGATACGCAGTATTTT.

To note about this clonotype: This likely comes from a read error, as the CDR3 has no conserved phenylalanine or tryptophan at its end. The chain uses TRBV29-1 and TRBJ1-1, with a tentative D call TRBD1 (5 bases). Germline-derived CDR1 and CDR2 are SQVTM and ANQGSEA. V lost 5 bases and J 11 bases, leaving 9 bases between the germline ends. The CDR3 consists of 9 residues. CDR3 residues: CSVPRQAFL. The CDR3 nucleotides are TGCAGCGTTCCAAGACAGGCTTTCCTT.

This clonotype came up a few times. A junction end diverges from the germline sequence, so it may reflect a read error. The V call is TRBV2, the J call TRBJ2-5, with D hard to call. CDR3 length: 11 residues. Germline lookup yields CDR1 SNHLY and CDR2 FYNNEI. In DNA, the CDR3 is TGTGCCAGCAGTGTCCAAGAGGCCCAGTACTTC. This gives the protein CASSVQEAQYF.

This clonotype has more than one count but fewer than ten. This chain connects TRBV5-1 to TRBJ2-2, with D possibly TRBD1 on 6 matching bases. Trimming took 6 bases from V and 1 from J, leaving 10 bases between them. The CDR3 spans 14 residues. Germline loops: CDR1 SGHRS, CDR2 YFSETQ. CDR3 nucleotides: TGCGCCAGCACCCTGACAGGGAACACCGGGGAGCTGTTTTTT. It specifies CASTLTGNTGELFF.

Of note for this clonotype: This may arise from a read error, as a much more abundant clone is one base away. The V call is TRBV29-1, the J call TRBJ2-5; the match to TRBD2 covers 7 bases. This CDR3 has 15 residues. After removal of 2 bases from V and 7 bases from J, the junction contained 13 bases not matched to a gene. Germline CDR1 is SQVTM and CDR2 is ANQGSEA. CDR3 protein: CSVETGLVGSRTQYF. The CDR3 bases are TGCAGCGTTGAAACAGGACTAGTGGGTAGCCGGACCCAGTACTTC.

Concerning this clonotype: Given a much more abundant clone one base away, this may be a read error. The chain carries TRBV15 and TRBJ2-5, with 12 bases fitting TRBD1. This CDR3 region has 15 residues. Germline values: CDR1 LNHNV, CDR2 YYDKDF (reference sequence). The CDR3 DNA follows: TGTGCCACCCTCCGGGACAGGGGGCCCCAAGGGACCCAGTACTTC. This translates into CATLRDRGPQGTQYF.

The rearrangement links TRBV12-3 or TRBV12-4 to TRBJ1-2, with D possibly TRBD1 on 6 matching bases. The V end was cut by 2 bases, the J end by 4 bases, with 14 bases between. CDR3 size: 15 residues. The CDR3 DNA reads as TGTGCCAGCAGTTTAACAATTAGGGGGGTCTATGGCTACACCTTC. Its protein product is CASSLTIRGVYGYTF.

This chain joins TRBV20-1 and TRBJ2-7; D could derive from TRBD1 or TRBD2 (5 bases each). The CDR3 covers 13 residues. Germline CDR1 is DFQATT and CDR2 is SNEGSKA (reference sequence). V gave up 3 bases and J gave up 2 bases, with 11 bases separating them. CDR3 region: CSASGARTYEQYF. In DNA form, the CDR3 reads TGCAGTGCTAGCGGGGCCCGTACCTACGAGCAGTACTTC.

This clonotype was counted a few times. The chain uses TRBV7-8 and TRBJ2-5, with D tentatively TRBD2 (7 bases). Germline loops: CDR1 SGHVS, CDR2 FQNEAQ. CDR3 size: 16 residues. V gave up 5 bases and J gave up 5 bases, with 21 bases separating them. In DNA, the CDR3 is TGTGCCAGCAGCCCCGTGGACAGCGGGATGCGGGAGACCCAGTACTTC. As protein: CASSPVDSGMRETQYF.

In its sample, this clonotype was seen many times. CDR3 DNA sequence: TGTGCCAGCAGTGAATCCGGGGCGACGGGGGCCAACGTCCTGACTTTC. This sequence encodes CASSESGATGANVLTF. The chain recombines TRBV25-1 with TRBJ2-6, with D perhaps assigned TRBD1 or TRBD2 (5 bases each). The germline CDR1 and CDR2 sequences are MGHDK and SYGVNS. The CDR3 has 16 residues. Trimming took 1 base from V and 4 from J, leaving 11 bases between them.

The CDR3 is CASSQGQGDYGYTF. The CDR3 coding sequence is TGTGCCAGCAGCCAAGGACAGGGGGACTATGGCTACACCTTC. The rearrangement links TRBV6-1 to TRBJ1-2; 10 bases map to TRBD1. The germline V gene encodes CDR1 MNHNS and CDR2 SASEGT. With V trimmed by 6 bases and J by 3 bases, 4 bases remained unmatched. CDR3 length equals 14 residues.

This sequence joins TRBV6-2 or TRBV6-3 and TRBJ1-1, with D unclear. With 5 bases removed from V and 0 bases from J, the gap between germline ends came to 16 bases. The CDR3 runs to 16 residues. CDR1 and CDR2 (germline): MNHEY, SVGEGT. The CDR3 region has the DNA TGTGCCAGCAGTCCGCTCCGGTCAACAGTGAACACTGAAGCTTTCTTT. This gives the protein CASSPLRSTVNTEAFF.

This clonotype was picked up a small number of times. V is TRBV20-1 and J is TRBJ2-5, with D possibly being TRBD2 (6 bases). The germline gives CDR1 DFQATT, CDR2 SNEGSKA (reference sequence). V dropped 0 bases and J dropped 3 bases, with 14 bases sitting between them. This CDR3 is 15 amino acids long. The DNA of the CDR3 is TGCAGTGCTAGAGATCCCAGACTAGGAGAAGAGACCCAGTACTTC. Its translation is CSARDPRLGEETQYF.

This clonotype was recorded at least ten times. The CDR3 loop is CASSLIGDRYTF. The DNA for the CDR3 is TGTGCCAGCAGCTTGATAGGGGACCGGTACACCTTC. V is TRBV7-9 and J is TRBJ1-2; the D gene is possibly TRBD1 (5 bases). The CDR3 totals 12 residues. Germline loops: CDR1 SEHNR, CDR2 FQNEAQ (reference sequence). V shed 3 bases and J shed 11 bases, with 13 bases lying between them. Full variable domain (remainder filled in from reference TRBV7-9 and TRBJ1-2): DTGVSQNPRHKITKRGQNVTFRCDPISEHNRLYWYRQTLGQGPEFLTYFQNEAQLEKSRLLSDRFSAERPKGSFSTLEIQRTEQGDSAMYLCASSLIGDRYTFGSGTRLTVV.

This clonotype was counted only a few times. V usage is TRBV9 and J usage is TRBJ2-5; 7 bases map to TRBD2. CDR1 and CDR2 (germline): SGDLS, YYNGEE. The CDR3 is 15 amino acids. The V and J ends lost 0 bases and 5 bases, in that order; junction bases with no gene match: 7. The CDR3 spells CASSVGEGLGETQYF. In DNA form, the CDR3 reads TGTGCCAGCAGCGTAGGGGAGGGCCTAGGTGAGACCCAGTACTTC.